Below are 5 T cell receptor beta chains sequenced from a single sample in a study of cytomegalovirus exposure and HLA in healthy donors. With 60 Vbeta and 13 Jbeta primers, the PCR was carried out. Produced via immunoSEQ multiplex PCR; TCRdb's table is partial and in-frame only. This table holds 150,000 to 200,000 clones, approximately 71% found once. Sequenced input: PBMCs. Receptors originate from a male donor in good health and CMV-seronegative.

The table lists this clone with a count of one. The junction and the germline gene differ at one end; a read error may be behind it. V and J are TRBV7-9 and TRBJ1-5, with TRBD1 as a possible D gene (6 bases). The CDR3 extends over 15 amino acids. Germline-derived CDR1 and CDR2 are SEHNR and FQNEAQ (reference sequence). CDR3 loop: CSSSLGTQSNQPQHF. The CDR3 region has the DNA TGTTCCAGCAGCTTAGGGACACAGAGCAATCAGCCCCAGCATTTT. Looking up the rest from reference TRBV7-9 and TRBJ1-5 gives the full variable domain: DTGVSQNPRHKITKRGQNVTFRCDPISEHNRLYWYRQTLGQGPEFLTYFQNEAQLEKSRLLSDRFSAERPKGSFSTLEIQRTEQGDSAMYLCSSSLGTQSNQPQHFGDGTRLSIL.

This rearrangement joins TRBV19 to TRBJ1-1; a possible D gene is TRBD1 (6 bases). The germline gives CDR1 LNHDA, CDR2 SQIVND (reference sequence). Trimming stripped 7 bases from V and 2 bases from J, with 17 bases between. This CDR3 spans 15 amino acids. The CDR3 sequence is CASMSMRQANTEAFF. The CDR3 coding sequence is TGTGCCAGTATGTCGATGAGACAGGCAAACACTGAAGCTTTCTTT. The full variable domain, rest sourced from reference TRBV19 and TRBJ1-1, is DGGITQSPKYLFRKEGQNVTLSCEQNLNHDAMYWYRQDPGQGLRLIYYSQIVNDFQKGDIAEGYSVSREKKESFPLTVTSAQKNPTAFYLCASMSMRQANTEAFFGQGTRLTVV.

The chain links TRBV9 to TRBJ1-3; possibly TRBD1 for D (5 bases). There are 15 residues in the CDR3. V dropped 2 bases and J dropped 0 bases, with 9 bases sitting between them. The germline gives CDR1 SGDLS, CDR2 YYNGEE. DNA of the CDR3: TGTGCCAGCAGCGTTACAGGTGGCTCTGGAAACACCATATATTTT. This encodes CASSVTGGSGNTIYF.

J is TRBJ2-1 and V is TRBV5-1; 8 bases agree with TRBD2. Germline assignment: CDR1 SGHRS and CDR2 YFSETQ. Unmatched junction bases numbered 10, after V lost 5 bases and J lost 6 bases. The CDR3 is 15 amino acids. CDR3 amino acids: CASRRVRGGRNEQFF. CDR3 sequence (DNA): TGCGCCAGCAGACGGGTACGGGGGGGCCGCAATGAGCAGTTCTTC.

DNA of the CDR3: TGTGCCAGCAGTGAGCTGCCAGGGGGGTTGTACGGGGCCAACGTCCTGACTTTC. Its protein product is CASSELPGGLYGANVLTF. The chain is built from TRBV6-1 and TRBJ2-6; a possible D gene is TRBD1 (7 bases). The V end lost 3 bases, the J end lost 4 bases, and 19 bases lay between the germline ends. CDR3 length equals 18 residues. Per germline, CDR1 MNHNS and CDR2 SASEGT.